The T cell receptor (beta chain) described here comes from a study of early T cells in non-severe SARS-CoV-2 infection. Across the whole study: Sequenced bulk RNA came from whole blood that was unsorted, and chains were unpaired.

A note on this clonotype: Its target is not known.

CDR3 size: 14 residues. Looked up from germline, CDR1 is ENHRY and CDR2 is SYGVKD. Trimming pared 6 bases from V and 2 bases from J, leaving 13 bases between. The TCR library protocol was used to attach unique molecular identifiers. These identifiers were attached to individual cDNA molecules. From the 5' RACE reads, TCRdb called clonotypes with MiXCR, one entry per CDR3 protein. The sample carries fewer than 80,000 distinct CDR3 sequences, about 10% recorded once. Study observations and caveats: VDJdb matches were skewed toward anti-spike CD8 T cell responses.

Sequencing was performed on whole blood. This receptor was obtained from an adult who was a healthcare worker with PCR-confirmed SARS-CoV-2 infection or an uninfected control (not recorded which). The rearrangement joins TRBV10-3 to TRBJ1-2; the D is unclear. CDR3 coding DNA: TGTGCCATCAGCCTAGGACCGTTGAACTATGGCTACACCTTC. Residues: CAISLGPLNYGYTF.